This T cell receptor beta chain was captured in a study of cytomegalovirus exposure and HLA in healthy donors. On the study more broadly: Tens of millions of unique TCRs from HLA-typed donors made up an early data release.

A note on this clone: The antigen is unknown.

Healthy bone marrow donors formed the donor group. Likely unrecorded immune exposures existed in these nominally healthy donors. V lost 4 bases and J lost 1, with 13 bases in between. Looked up from germline, CDR1 is LNHDA and CDR2 is SQIVND (reference sequence). This CDR3 region has 15 residues. Overall study results and limits: More clonal expansion characterized HLA-associated TCR beta chains than equally common others in a later analysis.

A multiplex PCR was run with 60 Vbeta primers and 13 Jbeta primers. The table came from immunoSEQ multiplex PCR; TCRdb's copy has only in-frame clones and leaves some out. This repertoire comprises fewer than 75,000 clones; its ten largest clones make up more than 15%. The V gene is TRBV19, the J gene TRBJ1-1; possible D gene TRBD1, 5 bases. This receptor was obtained from a boy aged 5-17 years in good health and CMV-seronegative. The sequencing sample was made of PBMCs. CDR3 sequence reads: CASSSQGIENTEAFF. The CDR3 nucleotides read TGTGCCAGTAGTAGCCAGGGAATAGAGAACACTGAAGCTTTCTTT. The variable domain in full, with the rest retrieved from reference TRBV19 and TRBJ1-1, is DGGITQSPKYLFRKEGQNVTLSCEQNLNHDAMYWYRQDPGQGLRLIYYSQIVNDFQKGDIAEGYSVSREKKESFPLTVTSAQKNPTAFYLCASSSQGIENTEAFFGQGTRLTVV.